One and the same sample provided the 18 T cell receptor beta chains below, sequenced in a study of graft-versus-host responses after intestinal transplantation. Only in-frame clones appear in the TCRdb table, and some are missing; sequencing was by immunoSEQ multiplex PCR. The sample contains roughly 28,000 clones, 85% to 95% of which appear only once. Sequenced material: PBMCs, taken 66 days after intestinal transplant. These receptor sequences come from a human patient who received an intestinal transplant, so some T cells may come from the graft donor.

In nucleotides, the CDR3 is TGTGCCTCCAAAGTGGGCGCAGGTTGGACTGAAGCTTTCTTT. Encoded protein: CASKVGAGWTEAFF. The chain carries TRBV30 and TRBJ1-1; D call uncertain. Germline V gene lookup returns CDR1 GTSNPN and CDR2 SVGIG (reference sequence). Trimming took off 7 bases at V and 5 bases at J, with 20 bases between the two ends. CDR3 size: 14 residues. The variable domain in full, with the rest retrieved from reference TRBV30 and TRBJ1-1, is SQTIHQWPATLVQPVGSPLSLECTVEGTSNPNLYWYRQAAGRGLQLLFYSVGIGQISSEVPQNLSASRPQDRQFILSSKKLLLSDSGFYLCASKVGAGWTEAFFGQGTRLTVV.

The CDR3 is CASSLRSGRANYEQYF. The CDR3 nucleotides are TGTGCCAGCAGTTTACGTAGCGGGAGGGCAAATTACGAGCAGTACTTC. This chain links TRBV28 with TRBJ2-7; 11 bases agree with TRBD2. The CDR3 contains 16 residues. From germline, CDR1 is MDHEN and CDR2 SYDVKM. J was trimmed by 4 bases and V by 2 bases; bases with no gene match: 7.

This chain connects TRBV30 to TRBJ2-6; D remains ambiguous. CDR1 GTSNPN and CDR2 SVGIG come from the germline V gene (reference sequence). The V end lost 0 bases, the J end lost 4 bases, and 7 bases lay between the germline ends. The CDR3 is 14 amino acids. Here the CDR3 DNA reads TGTGCCTGGAGTGTACCGCCCGGGGCCAACGTCCTGACTTTC. Translation: CAWSVPPGANVLTF.

This sequence joins TRBV5-6 and TRBJ2-1; 10 positions agree with TRBD2. The CDR3 is made up of 15 amino acids. CDR1 is SGHDT, CDR2 YYEEEE, per germline. V was pared by 4 bases and J by 3 bases, with 4 bases of the junction left unmatched. The CDR3 is CASSLWTSGYNEQFF. The CDR3 DNA is TGTGCCAGCAGCCTATGGACTAGCGGCTACAATGAGCAGTTCTTC.

The genes are TRBV19 and TRBJ2-7; TRBD2 is a possible D gene (5 bases). V dropped 5 bases and J dropped 0 bases, with 8 bases sitting between them. CDR1 is LNHDA, CDR2 SQIVND, per germline (reference sequence). The CDR3 extends over 13 amino acids. CDR3: CASSPGSSYEQYF. CDR3 DNA sequence: TGTGCCAGTAGTCCGGGGAGCTCCTACGAGCAGTACTTC.

V is TRBV28 and J is TRBJ2-7; 8 nucleotides line up with TRBD1. The V and J ends lost 5 bases and 4 bases, in that order; junction bases with no gene match: 10. The CDR3 has 15 amino acids. Germline assignment: CDR1 MDHEN and CDR2 SYDVKM. CDR3 amino acids: CASSQTGTGVYEQYF. The CDR3 nucleotides are TGTGCCAGCAGTCAAACCGGGACAGGAGTTTACGAGCAGTACTTC.

This clone was seen once. The V call is TRBV4-1, the J call TRBJ1-1; no definite D call. The CDR3 has 14 residues. Germline CDR1 is MGHRA and CDR2 is YSYEKL. V was shortened by 2 bases and J by 4 bases, with 11 bases between the two germline ends. The DNA of the CDR3 is TGCGCCAGCAGCCAAAGCGGAGGGCCCACTGAAGCTTTCTTT. As protein: CASSQSGGPTEAFF.

This clone was recorded once. This rearrangement joins TRBV19 to TRBJ2-3; 8 bases are a match to TRBD2. Germline V gene lookup returns CDR1 LNHDA and CDR2 SQIVND (reference sequence). The length of the CDR3 is 13 residues. The ends lost 7 bases at V and 6 bases at J; junction bases unmatched: 6. CDR3 protein: CASNRGGLDTQYF. The CDR3 DNA follows: TGTGCCAGTAATCGGGGGGGCCTGGATACGCAGTATTTT.

This clone has a handful of counts. This chain links TRBV6-1 with TRBJ2-7; tentatively, D is TRBD1 (5 bases). Trimming stripped 5 bases from V and 0 bases from J, with 14 bases between. CDR3 length equals 15 residues. Germline V gene sequence: CDR1 MNHNS, CDR2 SASEGT. CDR3 DNA: TGTGCCAGCAGTCCCACCGACAGTGACTCCTACGAGCAGTACTTC. Its protein product is CASSPTDSDSYEQYF.

The genes are TRBV12-5 and TRBJ1-3; TRBD1 is a possible D gene (6 bases). The CDR3 is made up of 16 amino acids. V was shortened by 5 bases and J by 0 bases, with 14 bases between the two germline ends. Germline assignment: CDR1 LGHNT and CDR2 FRNRAP. In DNA form, the CDR3 reads TGTGCTAGTGGTCTGGACAGTGGGGGCTCTGGAAACACCATATATTTT. This encodes CASGLDSGGSGNTIYF.

This chain uses TRBV7-9 with TRBJ2-1; possibly TRBD1 or TRBD2 for D (6 bases each). Germline V gene lookup returns CDR1 SEHNR and CDR2 FQNEAQ (reference sequence). V lost 5 bases and J 7 bases, leaving 18 bases between the germline ends. The CDR3 consists of 15 residues. The CDR3, as DNA: TGTGCCAGCAGCGTACCGGGGGACACTGGGAATGAGCAGTTCTTC. This codes for CASSVPGDTGNEQFF.

J is TRBJ1-6 and V is TRBV6-6; D gene uncertain. CDR3 length: 14 amino acids. From germline, CDR1 is MNHNY and CDR2 SVGAGI (reference sequence). Trimming removed 0 bases from V and 7 bases from J, with 7 bases in between. The CDR3 loop is CASSYSSRNSPLHF. In nucleotides, the CDR3 is TGTGCCAGCAGTTACTCGTCAAGGAATTCACCCCTCCACTTT.

This chain joins TRBV30 and TRBJ2-3; TRBD2 matches 8 bases. The CDR3 length is 14 residues. Trimming took 4 bases from V and 4 from J; bases not matched to a gene: 7. Germline V CDR1 and CDR2: GTSNPN, SVGIG (reference sequence). For the CDR3, the DNA is TGTGCCTGGAATACCGGACTAGCTCCAGATACGCAGTATTTT. It codes for CAWNTGLAPDTQYF.

CDR3 nucleotides: TGTGCCAGCAGGGCCACGGGTTGGCCCTCCTACGAGCAGTACTTC. Encoded protein: CASRATGWPSYEQYF. This chain links TRBV11-1 with TRBJ2-7; D remains unclear. V lost 6 bases, J lost 0 bases, and 15 bases lay in between. The CDR3 length is 15 residues. The V gene's germline CDR1 is SGHAT and CDR2 FQDESV (reference sequence).

This chain connects TRBV6-1 to TRBJ2-1; no clear D. The germline V gene encodes CDR1 MNHNS and CDR2 SASEGT. Trimming removed 1 base from V and 3 bases from J, with 19 bases in between. The CDR3 contains 18 residues. CDR3 in DNA: TGTGCCAGCAGTGAAGAAATTGGGGTTAGTAAGATCTACAATGAGCAGTTCTTC. It specifies CASSEEIGVSKIYNEQFF.

A single count supports this clone. This chain joins TRBV11-2 and TRBJ1-1; a possible D gene is TRBD1 (5 bases). Germline values: CDR1 SGHAT, CDR2 FQNNGV. The ends were cut back, 3 bases at V and 1 base at J, with 9 bases in the middle. CDR3 size: 14 residues. In DNA, the CDR3 is TGTGCCAGCAGCTTTACGGGGGGGAACACTGAAGCTTTCTTT. It is translated as CASSFTGGNTEAFF.

This rearrangement joins TRBV20-1 to TRBJ1-1; the D is unclear. CDR1 DFQATT and CDR2 SNEGSKA come from the germline V gene (reference sequence). V shed 1 base and J shed 6 bases, with 6 bases lying between them. The CDR3 covers 11 residues. The CDR3 sequence: CSARGQPEAFF. The CDR3 DNA follows: TGCAGTGCTAGAGGACAACCTGAAGCTTTCTTT.

The gene calls are TRBV6-1 and TRBJ2-1; no reliable D call. The V gene lost 2 bases and the J gene lost 1 base, with 15 bases spanning the gap. Germline CDR1 and CDR2: MNHNS and SASEGT. The CDR3 contains 17 residues. The CDR3 DNA reads TGTGCCAGCAGTGAAATAGAGCTCGGTGTTTCCTACAATGAGCAGTTCTTC. Translated, it gives CASSEIELGVSYNEQFF.